One sample yielded the 2 T cell receptor beta chains listed below, sequenced in a study of OX40 agonist ivuxolimab in advanced cancers. Only in-frame clones appear in the TCRdb table, and some are missing; sequencing was by immunoSEQ multiplex PCR. Of roughly 70,000 clones in the sample, approximately 90% were seen once. The sequences come from CD4+ or CD8+ T cells sorted from blood, collected in a trial of the OX40 agonist ivuxolimab. Receptor source: an adult with an advanced solid tumor such as melanoma, head and neck, liver or kidney cancer.

This clone was counted only a few times. V usage is TRBV14 and J usage is TRBJ2-1; D is tentatively TRBD1 or TRBD2 (5 bases each). The CDR3 contains 15 residues. Germline CDR1 and CDR2: SGHDN and FVKESK. V was pared by 0 bases and J by 13 bases, with 19 bases between. CDR3 loop: CASSQDWGSASLQFF. CDR3 in DNA: TGTGCCAGCAGCCAAGACTGGGGGTCTGCCTCCCTCCAGTTCTTC.

This sequence joins TRBV25-1 and TRBJ2-7; D gene unclear. Germline CDR1 MGHDK, CDR2 SYGVNS. Trimming took off 5 bases at V and 3 bases at J, with 8 bases between the two ends. This CDR3 contains 12 residues. The chain's CDR3 is CASSSDGYEQYF. The CDR3 DNA is TGTGCCAGCAGTTCGGACGGCTACGAGCAGTACTTC.